Sequencing of this TCR beta chain was carried out in a study of monozygotic twins with inflammatory bowel disease. A remark on this clonotype: Its matching antigen is unknown.

Researchers used template switching to add UMIs featuring a 6-nucleotide sample barcode. For both chains, the TCRalpha and TCRbeta cDNA went through two nested PCRs of about 17 and 10 cycles. TCRdb re-called the 5' RACE reads and gives one entry per CDR3 protein, without DNA. This sample's table reports a few hundred thousand distinct CDR3 sequences. Study conclusions and caveats: The study supported no single strong signal or clonotype linked to IBD. IBD-affected twins scored below their healthy co-twins in TCRbeta diversity (inverse Simpson).

CDR1 and CDR2 from the germline V gene are LGHNT and FRNRAP. The CDR3 is 14 amino acids. The clonotype originates from a human donor with ulcerative colitis or Crohn's disease, or a healthy co-twin of an affected twin (not recorded which). The chain combines TRBV12-5 with TRBJ2-1; TCRdb picks TRBD1, but there is no DNA to check that call. The source material was blood. CDR3 amino acids: CASGSGQGGNEQFF.